Presented here are 30 T cell receptor beta chains from one specimen sequenced in a study of cytomegalovirus exposure and HLA in healthy donors. PCR used 60 Vbeta primers and 13 Jbeta primers. Sequenced by immunoSEQ multiplex PCR; TCRdb stores in-frame clones only, minus some. The data hold 160,000 or so clones, with around four fifths observed a single time. Material: PBMCs. These receptors were taken from a woman aged 50 to 65 in good health and CMV-seronegative.

The J gene is TRBJ2-1, the V gene TRBV9; 7 nucleotides align to TRBD2. V lost 4 bases to trimming and J lost 6 bases; unmatched junction nucleotides: 10. The CDR3 sequence is 15 residues long. CDR1 is SGDLS, CDR2 YYNGEE, per germline. The CDR3 DNA reads TGTGCCAGCAGCCCACGGGACTACGTAGGCAATGAGCAGTTCTTC. This gives the protein CASSPRDYVGNEQFF.

The chain joins TRBV6-1 to TRBJ2-7, with D maybe TRBD1 (5 bases). The V and J ends lost 4 bases and 7 bases respectively, with 11 bases between them. This CDR3 has 12 amino acids. Germline CDR1 and CDR2: MNHNS and SASEGT. The CDR3 region has the DNA TGTGCCAGCAGTGGACAGTCTTTGGAGCAGTACTTC. Its protein product is CASSGQSLEQYF.

The genes are TRBV5-1 and TRBJ2-3; tentatively, D is TRBD1 (6 bases). Germline values: CDR1 SGHRS, CDR2 YFSETQ. The V end was cut by 6 bases, the J end by 2 bases, with 13 bases between. The CDR3 length is 14 residues. The CDR3 DNA is TGCGCCAGCACGGAGGACAGACCCACAGATACGCAGTATTTT. Amino acid sequence: CASTEDRPTDTQYF.

The gene calls are TRBV7-2 and TRBJ1-5; 8 bases are shared with TRBD1. The CDR3 contains 15 residues. CDR1 is SGHTA, CDR2 FQGNSA, per germline. V lost 1 base and J lost 2; bases outside the gene matches: 1. In DNA, the CDR3 is TGTGCCAGCAGCTTAGACAGGGGGGGCAATCAGCCCCAGCATTTT. It is translated as CASSLDRGGNQPQHF. Together with reference TRBV7-2 and TRBJ1-5, the CDR3 gives the full variable domain: GAGVSQSPSNKVTEKGKDVELRCDPISGHTALYWYRQSLGQGLEFLIYFQGNSAPDKSGLPSDRFSAERTGGSVSTLTIQRTQQEDSAVYLCASSLDRGGNQPQHFGDGTRLSIL.

The chain joins TRBV11-2 to TRBJ2-7; tentatively, D is TRBD1 (5 bases). Trimming took 6 bases from V and 3 from J, leaving 9 bases between them. The CDR3 runs 12 residues. CDR1 and CDR2 from the germline V gene are SGHAT and FQNNGV. The CDR3 nucleotides are TGTGCCAGCAGTGGGCAGGGCTACGAGCAGTACTTC. Encoded protein: CASSGQGYEQYF.

V and J are TRBV27 and TRBJ2-7; 10 nucleotides line up with TRBD1. The trim removed 1 base at V and 4 bases at J, leaving 16 bases unmatched. The CDR3 loop spans 19 amino acids. The germline gives CDR1 MNHEY, CDR2 SMNVEV (reference sequence). CDR3: CASSLLRVGTGDFGYEQYF. In DNA form, the CDR3 reads TGTGCCAGCAGTTTATTAAGAGTAGGGACAGGGGATTTCGGGTACGAGCAGTACTTC.

This chain links TRBV5-1 with TRBJ2-7; TRBD1 is a possible D gene (5 bases). The V gene's germline CDR1 is SGHRS and CDR2 YFSETQ. Trimming removed 3 bases at V and 0 bases at J, with 10 bases between. The CDR3 totals 14 residues. As DNA, the CDR3 is TGCGCCAGCAGCTCGCAGGGTGGCTCCTACGAGCAGTACTTC. Translating it yields CASSSQGGSYEQYF.

The chain has TRBV7-3 and TRBJ2-1; weak D call: TRBD2 (6 bases). Deletions cut 1 base from V and 7 bases from J, with 20 bases between. The CDR3 totals 17 residues. Germline-derived CDR1 and CDR2 are SGHTA and FQGTGA. The CDR3 coding sequence is TGTGCCAGCAGCTTAAAAGGATGGGAGGACCTTAGGAATGAGCAGTTCTTC. Protein sequence: CASSLKGWEDLRNEQFF.

The chain combines TRBV18 with TRBJ2-7, with a tentative D call TRBD2 (6 bases). The CDR3 consists of 17 residues. V lost 6 bases and J lost 0, with 21 bases in between. Germline loops: CDR1 KGHSH, CDR2 LQKENI. The CDR3 reads CASSPVRGGEYSYEQYF. As DNA, the CDR3 is TGTGCCAGCTCCCCGGTTAGGGGCGGGGAGTACTCCTACGAGCAGTACTTC.

Only one count was recorded for this clone. V is TRBV2 and J is TRBJ1-2; weak D call: TRBD1 (6 bases). Germline CDR1 is SNHLY and CDR2 is FYNNEI. V gave up 1 base and J gave up 8 bases, with 14 bases separating them. The CDR3 covers 14 residues. In DNA, the CDR3 is TGTGCCAGCAGTGAAGAACGGGGGGCGAAGGGCTACACCTTC. Its protein product is CASSEERGAKGYTF.

CDR3 loop: CASSLDTSSGNTIYF. The CDR3 DNA is TGTGCCAGCAGTTTAGACACTAGCTCTGGAAACACCATATATTTT. The rearrangement joins TRBV28 to TRBJ1-3, with D uncertain. The CDR3 spans 15 residues. Per the germline V gene, CDR1 is MDHEN and CDR2 is SYDVKM. V lost 2 bases to trimming and J lost 0 bases, with 8 bases between them.

The chain couples TRBV10-3 to TRBJ2-7; 8 bases match TRBD1. With 4 bases clipped from V and 6 bases from J, the junction kept 8 bases outside the gene matches. CDR1 is ENHRY, CDR2 SYGVKD, per germline. The CDR3 is 14 residues long. For the CDR3, the DNA is TGTGCCATCAGTGGCGGACAGGGAACGGGCGAGCAGTACTTC. Translated: CAISGGQGTGEQYF.

This chain links TRBV7-7 with TRBJ2-1; 7 nucleotides line up with TRBD2. CDR3 length: 15 residues. Unmatched junction bases numbered 8, after V lost 5 bases and J lost 4 bases. Per the germline V gene, CDR1 is SSHAT and CDR2 is FNYEAQ (reference sequence). The CDR3 region is CASSIGLVPYNEQFF. The CDR3 coding sequence is TGTGCCAGCAGCATCGGACTAGTGCCTTACAATGAGCAGTTCTTC. The full variable domain, completed using reference TRBV7-7 and TRBJ2-1, is GAGVSQSPRYKVTKRGQDVTLRCDPISSHATLYWYQQALGQGPEFLTYFNYEAQPDKSGLPSDRFSAERPEGSISTLTIQRTEQRDSAMYRCASSIGLVPYNEQFFGPGTRLTVL.

The chain has TRBV6-4 and TRBJ2-1; tentative D call: TRBD1 (6 bases). CDR3 length: 13 residues. Deletions cut 5 bases from V and 3 bases from J, with 8 bases between. The germline V gene encodes CDR1 MRHNA and CDR2 SNTAGT. This CDR3 reads CASSSTGYNEQFF. In nucleotides, the CDR3 is TGTGCCAGCAGTTCGACAGGCTACAATGAGCAGTTCTTC.

The chain employs TRBV27 and TRBJ1-5; D is unclear. V was clipped by 3 bases and J by 2 bases, with 8 bases between them. CDR1 MNHEY and CDR2 SMNVEV come from the germline V gene (reference sequence). The CDR3 extends over 14 amino acids. Here the CDR3 DNA reads TGTGCCAGCAGTTTCAGGCAGGGCAATCAGCCCCAGCATTTT. This translates into CASSFRQGNQPQHF.

Points on this clone: Other DNA sequences of this sample code for an identical CDR3. This chain joins TRBV15 and TRBJ1-5, with 7 positions matching TRBD1. CDR3 size: 19 residues. Germline V CDR1 and CDR2: LNHNV, YYDKDF (reference sequence). Germline trimming cut 3 bases from V and 2 bases from J; bases unmatched to any gene: 16. The CDR3 loop is CATSRDRQGIGGGNQPQHF. DNA of the CDR3: TGTGCCACCAGCAGGGATCGACAGGGAATCGGAGGTGGCAATCAGCCCCAGCATTTT.

The CDR3 nucleotides are TGCGCCAGCAGCCCTACGACTTCCCACTACGAGCAGTACTTC. Its translation is CASSPTTSHYEQYF. The chain carries TRBV5-1 and TRBJ2-7; D gene ambiguous. Trimming left V 4 bases short and J 3 bases short, with 14 bases between. The CDR3 length is 14 residues. Germline lookup yields CDR1 SGHRS and CDR2 YFSETQ.

The chain carries TRBV5-1 and TRBJ1-2, with D tentatively TRBD1 (5 bases). The V gene's germline CDR1 is SGHRS and CDR2 YFSETQ. The CDR3 covers 15 residues. V was trimmed by 1 base and J by 10 bases, leaving 20 bases between them. CDR3 nucleotide sequence: TGCGCCAGCAGCTTGAGGTCCGACCGGGCAGGGTTCTACACCTTC. Protein: CASSLRSDRAGFYTF.

This clone was observed a single time. Other DNA variants within this sample encode the same CDR3. The chain is built from TRBV7-8 and TRBJ2-7; D call uncertain. CDR1 is SGHVS, CDR2 FQNEAQ, per germline. The germline V and J ends were trimmed by 1 base and 0 bases, with 4 bases remaining between them. The CDR3 is 13 residues long. For the CDR3, the DNA is TGTGCCAGCAGCTTAGTCGTCTCCTACGAGCAGTACTTC. It specifies CASSLVVSYEQYF.

Written as DNA, the CDR3 is TGTGCCAGCACCCGGGGACAGCTGAACACTGAAGCTTTCTTT. Its protein product is CASTRGQLNTEAFF. The V call is TRBV5-5, the J call TRBJ1-1; TRBD1 aligns across 7 bases. The length of the CDR3 is 14 residues. The germline V gene encodes CDR1 SGHKS and CDR2 YYEKEE (reference sequence). Unmatched junction bases numbered 5, after V lost 6 bases and J lost 0 bases.

V usage is TRBV12-5 and J usage is TRBJ1-5, with a weak D call TRBD1 (5 bases). Deletions cut 1 base from V and 0 bases from J, with 19 bases between. This CDR3 region has 19 residues. Germline V CDR1 and CDR2: LGHNT, FRNRAP. As DNA, the CDR3 is TGTGCTAGTGGTTTGGGGGCCAGGGCGGCGGGGGGTAGCAATCAGCCCCAGCATTTT. It translates to CASGLGARAAGGSNQPQHF. The entire variable domain, with the rest obtained from reference TRBV12-5 and TRBJ1-5, is as follows: DARVTQTPRHKVTEMGQEVTMRCQPILGHNTVFWYRQTMMQGLELLAYFRNRAPLDDSGMPKDRFSAEMPDATLATLKIQPSEPRDSAVYFCASGLGARAAGGSNQPQHFGDGTRLSIL.

Only a few counts were recorded for this clone. J is TRBJ2-3 and V is TRBV6-4, with 9 bases matching TRBD2. V trimming: 0 bases; J trimming: 1 base; junction bases outside the gene matches: 2. Germline CDR1 and CDR2: MRHNA and SNTAGT. The CDR3 covers 16 residues. CDR3 coding DNA: TGTGCCAGCAGTGACTCGGCTAGCGGGGGCACAGATACGCAGTATTTT. It is translated as CASSDSASGGTDTQYF.

The chain carries TRBV9 and TRBJ1-4, with D unresolved. The CDR3 consists of 15 residues. V was trimmed by 3 bases and J by 3 bases, leaving 12 bases between them. CDR1 is SGDLS, CDR2 YYNGEE, per germline. CDR3 sequence reads: CASSALGIANEKLFF. The CDR3 nucleotides read TGTGCCAGCAGCGCCCTCGGGATCGCTAATGAAAAACTGTTTTTT.

V and J are TRBV6-5 and TRBJ2-2; D is undetermined. Germline CDR1 reads MNHEY; CDR2 reads SVGAGI. The V end was cut by 2 bases, the J end by 6 bases, with 4 bases between. CDR3 length equals 12 residues. CDR3 DNA: TGTGCCAGCAGTTACGTCTCCGGGGAGCTGTTTTTT. Translating it yields CASSYVSGELFF.

The V call is TRBV10-2, the J call TRBJ2-5, with TRBD2 as a possible D gene (7 bases). V was clipped by 7 bases and J by 5 bases, with 20 bases between them. The CDR3 runs to 15 residues. Germline V gene sequence: CDR1 WSHSY, CDR2 SAAADI. CDR3 sequence: CASKRGGAVGETQYF. The CDR3 DNA reads as TGCGCCAGCAAGAGAGGGGGGGCGGTGGGGGAGACCCAGTACTTC.

V usage is TRBV27 and J usage is TRBJ2-7, with TRBD2 as a possible D gene (6 bases). The V end was cut by 6 bases, the J end by 4 bases, with 22 bases between. The germline V gene has CDR1 MNHEY and CDR2 SMNVEV (reference sequence). The CDR3 length is 16 residues. The CDR3 sequence: CASRPAENIRGYEQYF. In nucleotides, the CDR3 is TGTGCCAGCAGACCAGCGGAGAACATACGGGGGTACGAGCAGTACTTC.

This chain connects TRBV6-1 to TRBJ1-2; D is unclear. This CDR3 spans 18 amino acids. Germline V lookup: CDR1 MNHNS, CDR2 SASEGT. Trimming took 0 bases from V and 4 from J, leaving 21 bases between them. The CDR3 DNA follows: TGTGCCAGCAGTGAAGCAGTTTTAGGCCTTCTCGGCGGCTATGGCTACACCTTC. This translates into CASSEAVLGLLGGYGYTF.

The chain employs TRBV25-1 and TRBJ1-2, with TRBD1 matching 9 bases. The CDR3 runs to 13 residues. Trimming removed 5 bases from V and 9 bases from J; junction bases left unmatched: 7. Germline loops: CDR1 MGHDK, CDR2 SYGVNS. CDR3 amino acids: CASSYGQGLSYTF. In DNA form, the CDR3 reads TGTGCCAGCAGTTACGGACAGGGGTTGAGCTACACCTTC.

This clone was detected only a few times. The J gene is TRBJ2-3, the V gene TRBV5-1; 8 bases fit TRBD2. This CDR3 is 16 amino acids long. Trimming took 0 bases from V and 2 from J; bases not matched to a gene: 5. Germline CDR1 is SGHRS and CDR2 is YFSETQ. This CDR3 reads CASSLAGGPNTDTQYF. In nucleotides, the CDR3 is TGCGCCAGCAGCTTGGCGGGAGGGCCGAACACAGATACGCAGTATTTT.

V and J are TRBV7-9 and TRBJ1-1, with D uncertain. The CDR3 has 12 residues. Trimming cost V 3 bases and J 3 bases, with 5 bases left between them. Looked up from germline, CDR1 is SEHNR and CDR2 is FQNEAQ (reference sequence). The CDR3 sequence is CASSFGDTEAFF. CDR3 coding DNA: TGTGCCAGCAGCTTTGGAGACACTGAAGCTTTCTTT. Together with reference TRBV7-9 and TRBJ1-1, the CDR3 gives the full variable domain: DTGVSQNPRHKITKRGQNVTFRCDPISEHNRLYWYRQTLGQGPEFLTYFQNEAQLEKSRLLSDRFSAERPKGSFSTLEIQRTEQGDSAMYLCASSFGDTEAFFGQGTRLTVV.